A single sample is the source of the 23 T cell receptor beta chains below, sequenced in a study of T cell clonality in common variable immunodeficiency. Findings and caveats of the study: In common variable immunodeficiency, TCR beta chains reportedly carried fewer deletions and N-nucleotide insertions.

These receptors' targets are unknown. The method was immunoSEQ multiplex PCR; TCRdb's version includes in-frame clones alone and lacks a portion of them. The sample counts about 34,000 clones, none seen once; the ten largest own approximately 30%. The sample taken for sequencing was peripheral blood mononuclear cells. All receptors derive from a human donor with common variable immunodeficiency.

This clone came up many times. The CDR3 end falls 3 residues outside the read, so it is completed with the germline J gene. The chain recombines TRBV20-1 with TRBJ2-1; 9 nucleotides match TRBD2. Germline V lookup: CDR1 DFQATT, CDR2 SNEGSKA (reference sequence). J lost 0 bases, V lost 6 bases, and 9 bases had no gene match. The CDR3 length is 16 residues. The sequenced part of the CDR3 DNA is TGCAGTGCAGTAAGTGAGCGGGAGGTCTCCTACAATGAG. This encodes CSAVSEREVSYNE. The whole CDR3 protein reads CSAVSEREVSYNEQFF.

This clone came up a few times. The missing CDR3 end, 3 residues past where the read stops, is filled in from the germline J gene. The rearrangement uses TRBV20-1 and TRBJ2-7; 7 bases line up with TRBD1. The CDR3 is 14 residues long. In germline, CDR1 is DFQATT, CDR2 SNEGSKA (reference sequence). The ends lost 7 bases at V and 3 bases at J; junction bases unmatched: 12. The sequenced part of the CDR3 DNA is TGCAGTGGGAAAGCAGGGACAGACTTCTACGAG. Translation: CSGKAGTDFYE. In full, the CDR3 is CSGKAGTDFYEQYF.

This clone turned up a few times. CDR3 sequence: CASSLTSGSPETQYF. The CDR3 DNA, read in part, is TGTGCCAGCAGCTTGACTAGCGGGAGTCCAGAGACC. The chain combines TRBV7-7 with TRBJ2-5, with TRBD2 matching over 12 bases. The CDR3 goes on 3 residues after the read ends, and that part is filled in from the germline J gene. The CDR3 totals 15 residues. Per germline, CDR1 SSHAT and CDR2 FNYEAQ (reference sequence). The junction had 3 bases not matched to a gene; V was cut back by 3 bases and J by 4 bases. The complete variable domain, with remaining parts taken from reference TRBV7-7 and TRBJ2-5, reads GAGVSQSPRYKVTKRGQDVTLRCDPISSHATLYWYQQALGQGPEFLTYFNYEAQPDKSGLPSDRFSAERPEGSISTLTIQRTEQRDSAMYRCASSLTSGSPETQYFGPGTRLLVL.

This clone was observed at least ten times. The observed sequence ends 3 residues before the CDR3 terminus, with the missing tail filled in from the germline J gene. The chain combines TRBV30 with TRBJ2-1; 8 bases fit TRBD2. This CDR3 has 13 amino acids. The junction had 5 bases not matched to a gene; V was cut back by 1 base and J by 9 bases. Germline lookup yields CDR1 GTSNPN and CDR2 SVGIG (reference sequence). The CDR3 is CAWSAGTSVEQFF. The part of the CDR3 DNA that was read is TGTGCCTGGAGTGCCGGGACTAGTGTTGAG.

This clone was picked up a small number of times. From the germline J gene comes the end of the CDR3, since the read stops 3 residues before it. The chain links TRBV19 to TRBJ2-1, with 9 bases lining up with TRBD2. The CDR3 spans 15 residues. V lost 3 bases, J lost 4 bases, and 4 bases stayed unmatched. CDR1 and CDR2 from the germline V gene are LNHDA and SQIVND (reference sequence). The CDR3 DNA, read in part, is TGTGCCAGTAGTATTAGCGGGAGCGGGTACAATGAG. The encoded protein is CASSISGSGYNE. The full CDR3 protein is CASSISGSGYNEQFF.

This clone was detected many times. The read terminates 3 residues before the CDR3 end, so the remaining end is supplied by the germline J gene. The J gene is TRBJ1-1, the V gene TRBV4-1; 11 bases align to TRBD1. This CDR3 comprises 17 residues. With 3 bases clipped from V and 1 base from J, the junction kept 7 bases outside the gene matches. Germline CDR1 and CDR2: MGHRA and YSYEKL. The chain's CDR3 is CASSQREDRGRNTEAFF. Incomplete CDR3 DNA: TGCGCCAGCAGCCAGAGAGAGGACAGGGGGCGGAACACTGAA.

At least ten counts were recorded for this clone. The covered CDR3 bases are TGTGCCAGCTTCAGCTCCCGACACAACACTGAA. It translates to CASFSSRHNTE. The complete CDR3 sequence is CASFSSRHNTEAFF. The chain has TRBV18 and TRBJ1-1; D remains unclear. The read is 3 residues too short to cover the CDR3 end, so that end is filled in from the germline J gene. Per the germline V gene, CDR1 is KGHSH and CDR2 is LQKENI. This CDR3 has 14 amino acids. Trimming cost V 7 bases and J 2 bases, with 14 bases left between them.

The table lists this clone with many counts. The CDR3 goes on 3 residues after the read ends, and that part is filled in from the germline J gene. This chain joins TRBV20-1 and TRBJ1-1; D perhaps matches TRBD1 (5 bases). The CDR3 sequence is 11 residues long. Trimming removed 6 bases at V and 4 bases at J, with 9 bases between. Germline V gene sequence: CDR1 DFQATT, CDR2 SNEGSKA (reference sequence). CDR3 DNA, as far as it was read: TGCAGTGCGATTCAGGGCACTGAA. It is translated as CSAIQGTE. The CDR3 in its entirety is CSAIQGTEAFF.

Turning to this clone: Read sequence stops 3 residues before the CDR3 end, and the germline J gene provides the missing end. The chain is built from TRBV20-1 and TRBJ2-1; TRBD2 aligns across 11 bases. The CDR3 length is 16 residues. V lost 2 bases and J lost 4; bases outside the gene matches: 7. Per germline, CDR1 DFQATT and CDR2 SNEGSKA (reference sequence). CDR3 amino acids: CSARHSSGRTYNEQFF. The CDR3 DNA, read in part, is TGCAGTGCTAGACACTCTAGCGGGAGGACTTACAATGAG.

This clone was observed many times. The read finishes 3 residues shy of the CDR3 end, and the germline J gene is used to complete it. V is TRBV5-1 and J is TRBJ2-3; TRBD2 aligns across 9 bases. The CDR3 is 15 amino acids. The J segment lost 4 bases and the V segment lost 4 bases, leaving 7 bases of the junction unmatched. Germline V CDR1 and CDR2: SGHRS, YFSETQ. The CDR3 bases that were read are TGCGCCAGCAGCCGAAGTAGCGGGAGAGCAGATACG. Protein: CASSRSSGRADT. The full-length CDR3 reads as CASSRSSGRADTQYF. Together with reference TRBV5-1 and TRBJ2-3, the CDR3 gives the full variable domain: KAGVTQTPRYLIKTRGQQVTLSCSPISGHRSVSWYQQTPGQGLQFLFEYFSETQRNKGNFPGRFSGRQFSNSRSEMNVSTLELGDSALYLCASSRSSGRADTQYFGPGTRLTVL.

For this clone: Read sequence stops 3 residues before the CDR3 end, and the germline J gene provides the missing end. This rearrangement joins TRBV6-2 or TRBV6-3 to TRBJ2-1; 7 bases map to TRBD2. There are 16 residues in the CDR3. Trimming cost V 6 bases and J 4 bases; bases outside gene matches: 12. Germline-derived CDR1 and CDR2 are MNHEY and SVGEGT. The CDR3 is CASSRLAEAVYNEQFF. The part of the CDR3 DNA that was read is TGTGCCAGCAGCCGCCTAGCGGAGGCGGTTTACAATGAG.

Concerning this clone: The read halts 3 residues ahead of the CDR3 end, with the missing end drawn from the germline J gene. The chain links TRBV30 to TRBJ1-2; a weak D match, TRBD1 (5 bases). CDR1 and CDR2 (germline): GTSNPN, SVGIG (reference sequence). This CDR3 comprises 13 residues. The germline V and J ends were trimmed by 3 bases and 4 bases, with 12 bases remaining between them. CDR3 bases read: TGTGCCTGGAGCCCGGGGGAGGGCTATGGC. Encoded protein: CAWSPGEGYG. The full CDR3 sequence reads CAWSPGEGYGYTF.

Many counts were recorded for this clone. Partial CDR3 DNA: TGCGCCAGCAGCCAGGCCGGGACAGGGGTTGAGGACGAG. Its protein is CASSQAGTGVEDE. The CDR3 in full is CASSQAGTGVEDEQYF. The V and J genes are TRBV4-1 and TRBJ2-7; 10 nucleotides line up with TRBD1. The sequenced fragment ends 3 residues before the CDR3 boundary, so the rest is inferred from the germline J gene. CDR1 and CDR2 from the germline V gene are MGHRA and YSYEKL. CDR3 length equals 16 residues. Trimming at V came to 3 bases and at J to 5 bases, leaving 10 bases not matched to a gene.

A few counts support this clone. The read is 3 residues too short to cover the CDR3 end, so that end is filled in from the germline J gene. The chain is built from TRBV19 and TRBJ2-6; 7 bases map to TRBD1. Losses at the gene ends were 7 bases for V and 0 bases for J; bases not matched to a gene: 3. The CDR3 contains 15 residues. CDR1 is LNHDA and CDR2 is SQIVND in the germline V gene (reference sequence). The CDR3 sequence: CASKGQTSGANVLTF. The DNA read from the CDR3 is TGTGCCAGTAAGGGACAGACCTCTGGGGCCAACGTC.

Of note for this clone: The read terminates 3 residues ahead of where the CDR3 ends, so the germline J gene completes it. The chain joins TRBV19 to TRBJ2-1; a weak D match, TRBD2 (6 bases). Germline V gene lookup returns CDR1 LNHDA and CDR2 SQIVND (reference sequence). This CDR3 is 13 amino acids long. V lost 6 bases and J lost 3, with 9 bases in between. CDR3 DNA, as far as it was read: TGTGCCAGTAGGGACTACCTCTACAATGAG. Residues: CASRDYLYNE. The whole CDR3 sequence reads CASRDYLYNEQFF.

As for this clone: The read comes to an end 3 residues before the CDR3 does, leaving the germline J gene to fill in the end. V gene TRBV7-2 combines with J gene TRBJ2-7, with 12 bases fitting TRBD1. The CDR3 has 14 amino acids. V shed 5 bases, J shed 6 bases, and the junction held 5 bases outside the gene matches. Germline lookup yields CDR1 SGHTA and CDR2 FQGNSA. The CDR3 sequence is CASSRGQGASEQYF. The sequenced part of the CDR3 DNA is TGTGCCAGCAGCCGGGGACAGGGGGCTTCCGAG.

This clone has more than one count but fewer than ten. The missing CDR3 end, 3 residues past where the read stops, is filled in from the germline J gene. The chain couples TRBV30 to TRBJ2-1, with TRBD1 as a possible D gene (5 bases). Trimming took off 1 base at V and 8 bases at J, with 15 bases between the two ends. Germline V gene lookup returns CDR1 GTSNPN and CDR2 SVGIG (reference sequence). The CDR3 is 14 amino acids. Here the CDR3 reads CAWSAGLGADEQFF. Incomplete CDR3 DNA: TGTGCCTGGAGTGCAGGCCTAGGGGCCGATGAG.

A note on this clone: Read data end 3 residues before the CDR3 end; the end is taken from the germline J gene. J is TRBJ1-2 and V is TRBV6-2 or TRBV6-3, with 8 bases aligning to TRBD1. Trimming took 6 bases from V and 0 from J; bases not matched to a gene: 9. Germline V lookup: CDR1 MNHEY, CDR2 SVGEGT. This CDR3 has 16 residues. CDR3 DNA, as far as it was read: TGTGCCAGCAGACGACAGGGGACTACTCCTAACTATGGC. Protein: CASRRQGTTPNYG. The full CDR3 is CASRRQGTTPNYGYTF.

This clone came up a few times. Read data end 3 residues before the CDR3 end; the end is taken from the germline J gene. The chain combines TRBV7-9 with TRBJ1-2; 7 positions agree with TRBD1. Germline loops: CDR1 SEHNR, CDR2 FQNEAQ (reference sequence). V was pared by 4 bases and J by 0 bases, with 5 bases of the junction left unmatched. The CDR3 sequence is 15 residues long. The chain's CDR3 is CASSSPDRTNYGYTF. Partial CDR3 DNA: TGTGCCAGCAGCTCCCCGGACAGGACTAACTATGGC.

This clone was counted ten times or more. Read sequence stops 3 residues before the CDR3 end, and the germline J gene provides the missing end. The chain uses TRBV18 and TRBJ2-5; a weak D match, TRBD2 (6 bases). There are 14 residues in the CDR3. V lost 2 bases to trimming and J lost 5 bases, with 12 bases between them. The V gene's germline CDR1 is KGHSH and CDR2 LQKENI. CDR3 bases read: TGTGCCAGCTCACCATCCCAGGGAGGCGAGACC. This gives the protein CASSPSQGGET. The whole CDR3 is CASSPSQGGETQYF. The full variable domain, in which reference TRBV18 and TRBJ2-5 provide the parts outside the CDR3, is NAGVMQNPRHLVRRRGQEARLRCSPMKGHSHVYWYRQLPEEGLKFMVYLQKENIIDESGMPKERFSAEFPKEGPSILRIQQVVRGDSAAYFCASSPSQGGETQYFGPGTRLLVL.

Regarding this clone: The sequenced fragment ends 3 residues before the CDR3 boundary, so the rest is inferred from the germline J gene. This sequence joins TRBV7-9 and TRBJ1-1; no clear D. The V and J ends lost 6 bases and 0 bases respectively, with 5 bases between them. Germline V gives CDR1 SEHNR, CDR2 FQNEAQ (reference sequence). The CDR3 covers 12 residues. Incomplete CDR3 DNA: TGTGCCAGCAGACCGGTGAACACTGAA. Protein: CASRPVNTE. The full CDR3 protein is CASRPVNTEAFF.

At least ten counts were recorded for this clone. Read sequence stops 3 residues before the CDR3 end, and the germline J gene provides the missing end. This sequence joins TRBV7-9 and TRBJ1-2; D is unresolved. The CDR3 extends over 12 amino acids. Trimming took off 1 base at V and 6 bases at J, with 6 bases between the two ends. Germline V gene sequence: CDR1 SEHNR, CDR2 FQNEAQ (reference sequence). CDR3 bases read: TGTGCCAGCAGCTTAGTGGCGGATGGC. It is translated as CASSLVADG. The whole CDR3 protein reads CASSLVADGYTF.

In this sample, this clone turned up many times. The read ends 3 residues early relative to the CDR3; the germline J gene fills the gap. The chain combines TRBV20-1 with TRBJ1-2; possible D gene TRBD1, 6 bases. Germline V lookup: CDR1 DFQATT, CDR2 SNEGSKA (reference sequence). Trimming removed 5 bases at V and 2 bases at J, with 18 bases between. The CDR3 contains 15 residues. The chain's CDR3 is CSAGLHSTGNYGYTF. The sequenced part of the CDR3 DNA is TGCAGTGCTGGACTCCATTCAACAGGGAACTATGGC.